This T cell receptor beta chain was sequenced for a study of beta chain features in type 1 diabetes (dated by TCRdb to the late 2010s). Turning to the overall study: No differences in mean age, gender distribution, total cell number or subset yield were found between patients and healthy donors. Whereas all 30 or so donors provided naive and central memory subsets, regulatory and stem cell-like memory subsets were isolated from just 8 patients and about 8 healthy donors. A total of roughly 98,000,000 sorted cells were examined across all samples, and a strong correlation was observed between cell number per subset and RNA yield. The study compared the TCRB repertoires of sorted circulating CD4+ T cell subsets in recently diagnosed type 1 diabetes patients with those in matched healthy donors.

The entire isolated RNA was reverse transcribed using the High Capacity cDNA Reverse Transcription Kit, and thus expressed TCRB transcripts were sequenced. Deep immunoSEQ sequencing was performed on naive, central memory and regulatory T cell samples, with an average of approximately 4 million total reads per sample. After sorted cells were lysed in RLT buffer, RNA was extracted with DNase-treated RNeasy Micro or Mini kits, with the choice depending on cell number. Each cell subset was processed separately to prevent cross-contamination, with patient and healthy donor samples processed together. TCRB sequences were amplified from cDNA with the immunoSEQ multiplex PCR, producing 87-bp fragments spanning the CDR3 region. The amplicons were sequenced using the Illumina HiSeq platform. The source study handled its data this way. Synthetic template baselines were used to correct PCR bias computationally, reads within Hamming distance 2 were collapsed together, and singletons that could not be merged were discarded. By aligning reads against IMGT, V, D and J genes, CDR3 length, and insertions or deletions at six rearrangement sites were assigned. Within each subset, clonotype counts were normalized to sorted cell number, after which true diversity and Gini coefficients were computed with the tcR R package. Repertoire sharing was quantified using the overlap coefficient calculated on TCRB nucleotide sequences. As a proxy for the pre-selection repertoire, out-of-frame TCRB sequences from naive cells were analyzed. The immuneACCESS repertoire file appears here via TCRdb, limited to in-frame rearrangements. These files lack a portion of the clones; in checked studies, under half of the deficit traces to unresolved V genes, and the cause of the others is not known. That table supplies the V and J calls and clone size; D and trimming were determined from the DNA. Recorded for this sample are about 650,000 clones; 9.5% to 15% of them occurred a single time. The ten most abundant clones make up around 0.12% of the sample.

Each donor gave one peripheral blood draw, roughly 0.12 L on average, collected into heparinised tubes. Naive, central memory, regulatory and stem cell-like memory CD4+ T cells were sorted on a BD FACSAria II using a panel including CD45RO, CCR7, CD25, CD127, CD95 and CD27. Every sorted population had a purity above 95%. PBMCs were isolated right away by Lymphoprep density gradient centrifugation and were stained directly, without culture. Samples were stained and sorted in pairs, with one healthy donor and one patient per experiment, so that batch effects were minimized. Summary of the overall study and its limitations: Because small numbers of individuals were included in the HLA sub-analyses, any influence of HLA type on TCRB rearrangement was left unresolved. At VDJ recombination sites, patients with type 1 diabetes made fewer insertions and deleted more nucleotides, a pattern implying thymic rearrangement abnormalities. The naive, central memory and regulatory TCRB repertoires appeared to resemble one another more closely among patients than among healthy donors. PCR might favor shorter templates, but patient and control samples were amplified and corrected together, so any skew would affect both groups equally. Sequencing cDNA rather than genomic DNA could over-represent highly expressing activated cells, although activation and CD3 levels did not differ between groups. A moderate but significant shortening of TCRB CDR3 length was observed in type 1 diabetes patients in all four CD4+ subsets.

The CDR3 numbers 15 residues from cysteine through phenylalanine. This entry keeps only the CDR3 DNA: 45 bases, framed from base 1. As encoded in the germline V gene, CDR1 is SQVTM while CDR2 is ANQGSEA. Between the V and J ends, shortened by 4 bases and 5 bases respectively, the junction contains 20 bases. This clone showed up just a few times. Its target antigen remains unknown. Within one base of it there is no much larger clone, and no base qualities were kept. Sequencing was done on a sample of naive CD4+ T cells from blood. According to the study, the label for this sample's cell subset or site signals: true naive CD4+ T cells. Recombination connected TRBV29-1 to TRBJ2-5; the D gene is possibly TRBD1, with 6 bases matching. The receptor was isolated from a man younger than 45 with type 1 diabetes. The DNA is TGCAGCGTTGGGAAGCAGGGGTCTCTTTGGGAGACCCAGTACTTC. Translated, it reads CSVGKQGSLWETQYF.